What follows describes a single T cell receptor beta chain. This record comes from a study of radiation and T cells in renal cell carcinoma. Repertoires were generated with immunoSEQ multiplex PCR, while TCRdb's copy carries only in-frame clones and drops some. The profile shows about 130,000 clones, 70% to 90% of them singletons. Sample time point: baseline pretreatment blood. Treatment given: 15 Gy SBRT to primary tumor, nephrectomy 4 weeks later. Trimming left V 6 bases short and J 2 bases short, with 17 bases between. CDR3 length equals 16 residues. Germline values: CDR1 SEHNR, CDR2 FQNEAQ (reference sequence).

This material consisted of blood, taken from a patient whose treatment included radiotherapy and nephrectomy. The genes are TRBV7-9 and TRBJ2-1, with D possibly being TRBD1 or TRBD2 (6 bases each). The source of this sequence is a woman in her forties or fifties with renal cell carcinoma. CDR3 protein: CASSQKGGITYNEQFF. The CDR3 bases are TGTGCCAGCAGTCAAAAAGGGGGGATTACCTACAATGAGCAGTTCTTC.